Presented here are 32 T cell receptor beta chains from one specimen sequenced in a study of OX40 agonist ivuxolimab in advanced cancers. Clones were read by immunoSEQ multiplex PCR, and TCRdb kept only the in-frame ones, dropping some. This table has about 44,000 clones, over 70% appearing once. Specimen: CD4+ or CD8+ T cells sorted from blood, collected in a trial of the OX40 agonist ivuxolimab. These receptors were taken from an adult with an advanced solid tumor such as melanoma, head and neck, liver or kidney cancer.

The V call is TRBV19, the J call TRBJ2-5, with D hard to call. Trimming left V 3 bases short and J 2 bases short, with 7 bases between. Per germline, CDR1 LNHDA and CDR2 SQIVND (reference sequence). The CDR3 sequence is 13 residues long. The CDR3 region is CASSITFQETQYF. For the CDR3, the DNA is TGTGCCAGTAGTATCACCTTTCAAGAGACCCAGTACTTC.

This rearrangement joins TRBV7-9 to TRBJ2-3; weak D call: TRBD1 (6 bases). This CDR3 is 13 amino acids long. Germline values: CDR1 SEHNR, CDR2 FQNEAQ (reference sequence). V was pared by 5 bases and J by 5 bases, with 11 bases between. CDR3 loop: CASSTTGKDTQYF. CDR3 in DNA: TGTGCCAGCAGCACAACAGGGAAAGATACGCAGTATTTT.

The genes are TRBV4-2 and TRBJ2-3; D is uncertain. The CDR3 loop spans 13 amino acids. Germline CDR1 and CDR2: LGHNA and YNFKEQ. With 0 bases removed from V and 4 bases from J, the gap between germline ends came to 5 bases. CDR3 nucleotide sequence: TGTGCCAGCAGCCAAGATCAGGCAGATACGCAGTATTTT. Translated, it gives CASSQDQADTQYF.

CDR3 loop: CASSGGGHTEAFF. Here the CDR3 DNA reads TGTGCCAGCAGTGGCGGAGGGCACACTGAAGCTTTCTTT. The rearrangement joins TRBV6-5 to TRBJ1-1; D remains unclear. This CDR3 is built from 13 residues. The germline gives CDR1 MNHEY, CDR2 SVGAGI. Trimming left V 5 bases short and J 3 bases short, with 10 bases between.

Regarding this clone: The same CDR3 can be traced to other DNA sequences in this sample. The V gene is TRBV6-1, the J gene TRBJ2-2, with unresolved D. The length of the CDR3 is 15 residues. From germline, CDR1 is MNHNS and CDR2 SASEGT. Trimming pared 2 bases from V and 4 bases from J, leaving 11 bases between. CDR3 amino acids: CASSEWGFGTGELFF. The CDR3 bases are TGTGCCAGCAGTGAATGGGGTTTTGGCACCGGGGAGCTGTTTTTT.

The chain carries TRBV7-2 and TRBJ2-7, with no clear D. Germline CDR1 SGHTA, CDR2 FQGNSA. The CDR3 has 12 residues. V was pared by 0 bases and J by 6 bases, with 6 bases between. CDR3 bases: TGTGCCAGCAGCTTAGCTTTCGGCGAGCAGTACTTC. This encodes CASSLAFGEQYF.

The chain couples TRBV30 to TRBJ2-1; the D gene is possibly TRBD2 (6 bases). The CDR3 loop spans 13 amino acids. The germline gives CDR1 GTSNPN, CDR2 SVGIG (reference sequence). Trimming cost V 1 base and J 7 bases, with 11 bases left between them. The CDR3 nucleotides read TGTGCCTGGAGTGACCCGGGGAGGAATGAGCAGTTCTTC. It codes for CAWSDPGRNEQFF. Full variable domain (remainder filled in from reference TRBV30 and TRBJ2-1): SQTIHQWPATLVQPVGSPLSLECTVEGTSNPNLYWYRQAAGRGLQLLFYSVGIGQISSEVPQNLSASRPQDRQFILSSKKLLLSDSGFYLCAWSDPGRNEQFFGPGTRLTVL.

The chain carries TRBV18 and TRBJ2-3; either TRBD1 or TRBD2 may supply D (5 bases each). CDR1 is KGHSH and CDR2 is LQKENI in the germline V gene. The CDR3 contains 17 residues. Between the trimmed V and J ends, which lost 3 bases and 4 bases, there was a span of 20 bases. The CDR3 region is CASSPSLDPRGPDTQYF. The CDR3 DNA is TGTGCCAGCTCACCTTCATTGGACCCGAGGGGTCCAGATACGCAGTATTTT.

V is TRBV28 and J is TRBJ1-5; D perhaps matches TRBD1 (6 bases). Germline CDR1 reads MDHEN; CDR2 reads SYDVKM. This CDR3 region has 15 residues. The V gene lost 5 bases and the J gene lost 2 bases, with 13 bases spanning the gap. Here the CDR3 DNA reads TGTGCCAGCAGTCAACAGGGCGGAGGCAATCAGCCCCAGCATTTT. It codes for CASSQQGGGNQPQHF.

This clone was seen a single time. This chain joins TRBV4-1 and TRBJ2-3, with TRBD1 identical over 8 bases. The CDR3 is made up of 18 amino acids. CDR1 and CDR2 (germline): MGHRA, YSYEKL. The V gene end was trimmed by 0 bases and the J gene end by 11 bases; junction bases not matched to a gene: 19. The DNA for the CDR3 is TGCGCCAGCAGCCAAGAACCCCAGGGGGCTGGGTCTAATGGTGGGCAGTATTTT. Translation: CASSQEPQGAGSNGGQYF.

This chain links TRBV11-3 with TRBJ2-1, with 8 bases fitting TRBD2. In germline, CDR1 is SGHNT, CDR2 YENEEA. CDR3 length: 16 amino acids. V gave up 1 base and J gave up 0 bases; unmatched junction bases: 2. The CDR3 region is CASSLVAGSSYNEQFF. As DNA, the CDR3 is TGTGCCAGCAGCTTAGTAGCGGGGAGCTCCTACAATGAGCAGTTCTTC.

CDR3 bases: TGTGCCAGCAGTTACTCGTGGGATGGCTACAATGAGCAGTTCTTC. It yields the protein CASSYSWDGYNEQFF. The chain joins TRBV6-5 to TRBJ2-1; no clear D. V lost 0 bases, J lost 3 bases, and 9 bases lay in between. The germline CDR1 and CDR2 sequences are MNHEY and SVGAGI. The CDR3 has 15 residues.

CDR3 sequence: CASSSLAGGAYEQYF. The CDR3 DNA reads TGTGCCAGCAGTTCCCTAGCGGGAGGGGCCTACGAGCAGTACTTC. This chain connects TRBV6-5 to TRBJ2-7; TRBD2 aligns across 12 bases. The CDR3 spans 15 residues. Trimming removed 4 bases from V and 2 bases from J; junction bases left unmatched: 3. Germline lookup yields CDR1 MNHEY and CDR2 SVGAGI.

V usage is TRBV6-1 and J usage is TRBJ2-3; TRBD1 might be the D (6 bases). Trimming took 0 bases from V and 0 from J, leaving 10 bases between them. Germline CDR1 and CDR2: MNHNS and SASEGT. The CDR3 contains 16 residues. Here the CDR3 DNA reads TGTGCCAGCAGTGAAGCGCGGACAGAGAGCACAGATACGCAGTATTTT. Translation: CASSEARTESTDTQYF.

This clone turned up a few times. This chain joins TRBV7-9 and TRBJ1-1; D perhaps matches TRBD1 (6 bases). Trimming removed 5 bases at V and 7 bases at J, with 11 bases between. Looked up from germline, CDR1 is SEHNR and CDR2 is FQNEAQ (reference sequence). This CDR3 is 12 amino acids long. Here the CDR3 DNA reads TGTGCCAGCAGCCACTCAGGGGTTGAAGCTTTCTTT. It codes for CASSHSGVEAFF.

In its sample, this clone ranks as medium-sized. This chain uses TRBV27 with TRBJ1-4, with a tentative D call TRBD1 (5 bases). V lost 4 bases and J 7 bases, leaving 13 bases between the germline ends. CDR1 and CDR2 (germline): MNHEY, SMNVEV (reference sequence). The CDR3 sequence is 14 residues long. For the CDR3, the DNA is TGTGCCAGCAGTTGGAGGGCGCAGGGTGAAAAACTGTTTTTT. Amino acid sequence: CASSWRAQGEKLFF. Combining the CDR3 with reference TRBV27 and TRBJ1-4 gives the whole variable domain EAQVTQNPRYLITVTGKKLTVTCSQNMNHEYMSWYRQDPGLGLRQIYYSMNVEVTDKGDVPEGYKVSRKEKRNFPLILESPSPNQTSLYFCASSWRAQGEKLFFGSGTQLSVL.

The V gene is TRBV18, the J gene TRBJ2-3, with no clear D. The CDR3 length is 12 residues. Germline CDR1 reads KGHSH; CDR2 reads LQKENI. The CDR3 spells CATRRSTDTQYF. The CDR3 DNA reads TGTGCAACCCGCCGGAGCACAGATACGCAGTATTTT.

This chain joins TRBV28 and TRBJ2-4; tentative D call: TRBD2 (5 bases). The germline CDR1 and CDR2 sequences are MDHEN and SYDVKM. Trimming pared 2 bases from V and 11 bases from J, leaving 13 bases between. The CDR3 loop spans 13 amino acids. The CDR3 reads CASSLTAQDFQYF. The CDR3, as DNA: TGTGCCAGCAGTTTAACCGCCCAGGACTTTCAGTACTTC.

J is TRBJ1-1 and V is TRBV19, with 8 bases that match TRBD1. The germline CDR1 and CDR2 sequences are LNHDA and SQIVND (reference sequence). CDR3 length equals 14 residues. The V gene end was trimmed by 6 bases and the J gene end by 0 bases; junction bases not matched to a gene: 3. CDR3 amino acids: CASRADRVNTEAFF. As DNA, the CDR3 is TGTGCCAGTAGGGCGGACAGGGTGAACACTGAAGCTTTCTTT.

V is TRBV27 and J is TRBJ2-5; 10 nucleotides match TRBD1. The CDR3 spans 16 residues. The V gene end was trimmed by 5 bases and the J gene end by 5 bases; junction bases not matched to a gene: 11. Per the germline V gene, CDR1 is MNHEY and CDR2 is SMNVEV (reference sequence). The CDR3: CASSPSRTGGPETQYF. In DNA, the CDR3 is TGTGCCAGCAGTCCTTCAAGGACAGGGGGGCCGGAGACCCAGTACTTC.

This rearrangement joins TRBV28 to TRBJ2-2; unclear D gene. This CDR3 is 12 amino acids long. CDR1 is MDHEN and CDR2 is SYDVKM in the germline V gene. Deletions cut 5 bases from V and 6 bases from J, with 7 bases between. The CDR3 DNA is TGTGCCAGCAGTGCCCGGTCCGGGGAGCTGTTTTTT. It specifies CASSARSGELFF.

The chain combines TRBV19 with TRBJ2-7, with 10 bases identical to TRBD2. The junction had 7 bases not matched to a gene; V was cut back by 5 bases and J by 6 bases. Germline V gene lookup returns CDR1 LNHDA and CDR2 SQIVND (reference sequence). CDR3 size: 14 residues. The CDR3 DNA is TGTGCCAGTAGTTTCTCTAGCGGGAGAGGCGAGCAGTACTTC. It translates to CASSFSSGRGEQYF.

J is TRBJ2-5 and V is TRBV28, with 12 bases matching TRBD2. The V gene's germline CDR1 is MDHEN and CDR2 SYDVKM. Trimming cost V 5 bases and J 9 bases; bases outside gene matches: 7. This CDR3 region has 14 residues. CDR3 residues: CASSGLAGRGAQYF. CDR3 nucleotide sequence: TGTGCCAGCAGTGGACTAGCGGGAAGAGGGGCCCAGTACTTC.

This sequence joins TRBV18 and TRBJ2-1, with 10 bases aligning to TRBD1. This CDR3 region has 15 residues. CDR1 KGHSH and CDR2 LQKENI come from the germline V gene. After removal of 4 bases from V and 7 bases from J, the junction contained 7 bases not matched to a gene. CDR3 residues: CASSHDRGLRNEQFF. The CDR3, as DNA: TGTGCCAGCTCACACGACAGGGGGCTAAGGAATGAGCAGTTCTTC. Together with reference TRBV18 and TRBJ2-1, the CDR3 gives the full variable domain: NAGVMQNPRHLVRRRGQEARLRCSPMKGHSHVYWYRQLPEEGLKFMVYLQKENIIDESGMPKERFSAEFPKEGPSILRIQQVVRGDSAAYFCASSHDRGLRNEQFFGPGTRLTVL.

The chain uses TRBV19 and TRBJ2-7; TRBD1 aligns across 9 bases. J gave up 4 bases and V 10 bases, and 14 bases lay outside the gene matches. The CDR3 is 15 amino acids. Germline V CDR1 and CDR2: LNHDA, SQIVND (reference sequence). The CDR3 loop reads CATRSSQGAIYEQYF. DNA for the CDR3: TGTGCCACCAGGTCCTCACAGGGGGCGATATACGAGCAGTACTTC. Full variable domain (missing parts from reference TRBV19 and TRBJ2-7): DGGITQSPKYLFRKEGQNVTLSCEQNLNHDAMYWYRQDPGQGLRLIYYSQIVNDFQKGDIAEGYSVSREKKESFPLTVTSAQKNPTAFYLCATRSSQGAIYEQYFGPGTRLTVT.

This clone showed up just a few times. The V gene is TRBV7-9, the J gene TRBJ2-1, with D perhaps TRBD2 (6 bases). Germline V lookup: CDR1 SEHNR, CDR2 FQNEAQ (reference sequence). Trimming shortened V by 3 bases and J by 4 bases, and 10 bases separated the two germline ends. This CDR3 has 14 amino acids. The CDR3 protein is CASSFPGVYNEQFF. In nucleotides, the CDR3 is TGTGCCAGCAGCTTCCCGGGAGTATACAATGAGCAGTTCTTC.

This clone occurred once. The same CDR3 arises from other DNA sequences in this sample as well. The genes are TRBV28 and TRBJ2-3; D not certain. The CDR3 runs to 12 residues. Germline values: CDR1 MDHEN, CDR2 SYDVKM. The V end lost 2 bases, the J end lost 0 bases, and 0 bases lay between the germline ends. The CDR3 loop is CASSLSTDTQYF. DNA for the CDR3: TGTGCCAGCAGTTTAAGCACAGATACGCAGTATTTT.

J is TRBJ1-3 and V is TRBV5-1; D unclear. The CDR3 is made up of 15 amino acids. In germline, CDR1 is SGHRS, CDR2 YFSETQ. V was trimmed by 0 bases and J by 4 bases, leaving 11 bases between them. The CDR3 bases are TGCGCCAGCAGCTTGGGAGTGGCTAGCGGAAACACCATATATTTT. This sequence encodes CASSLGVASGNTIYF.

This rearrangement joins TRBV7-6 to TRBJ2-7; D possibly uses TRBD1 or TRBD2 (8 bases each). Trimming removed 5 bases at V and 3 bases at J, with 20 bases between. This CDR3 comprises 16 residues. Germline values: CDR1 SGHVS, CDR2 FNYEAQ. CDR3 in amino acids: CASSPNRGAGGYEQYF. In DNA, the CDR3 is TGTGCCAGCAGCCCCAACAGGGGGGCGGGAGGCTACGAGCAGTACTTC. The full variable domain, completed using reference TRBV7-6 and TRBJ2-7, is GAGVSQSPRYKVTKRGQDVALRCDPISGHVSLYWYRQALGQGPEFLTYFNYEAQQDKSGLPNDRFSAERPEGSISTLTIQRTEQRDSAMYRCASSPNRGAGGYEQYFGPGTRLTVT.

The CDR3 here is CASSRLQGGADNEQFF. CDR3 DNA: TGTGCCAGTAGTAGATTACAGGGGGGTGCGGACAATGAGCAGTTCTTC. The chain uses TRBV19 and TRBJ2-1; 8 positions agree with TRBD1. V lost 4 bases, J lost 5 bases, and 10 bases stayed unmatched. CDR3 length: 16 residues. Looked up from germline, CDR1 is LNHDA and CDR2 is SQIVND (reference sequence). Filled out from reference TRBV19 and TRBJ2-1, the complete variable domain reads DGGITQSPKYLFRKEGQNVTLSCEQNLNHDAMYWYRQDPGQGLRLIYYSQIVNDFQKGDIAEGYSVSREKKESFPLTVTSAQKNPTAFYLCASSRLQGGADNEQFFGPGTRLTVL.

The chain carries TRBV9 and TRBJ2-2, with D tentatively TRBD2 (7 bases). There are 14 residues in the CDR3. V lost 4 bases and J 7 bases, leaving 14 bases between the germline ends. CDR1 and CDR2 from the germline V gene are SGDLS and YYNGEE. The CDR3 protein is CASSTGLQGGELFF. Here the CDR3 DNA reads TGTGCCAGCAGCACGGGACTACAGGGCGGGGAGCTGTTTTTT.

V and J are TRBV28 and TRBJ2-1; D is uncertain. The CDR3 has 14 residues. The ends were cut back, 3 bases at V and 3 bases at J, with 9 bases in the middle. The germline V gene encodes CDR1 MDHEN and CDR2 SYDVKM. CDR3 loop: CASSLARDYNEQFF. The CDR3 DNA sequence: TGTGCCAGCAGTTTGGCTAGGGACTACAATGAGCAGTTCTTC.